The clone carrying this T cell receptor (beta chain) has only one observation. Antigen specificity is unknown. The data derive from a study of cytomegalovirus exposure and HLA in healthy donors. Background on the study: The Caucasian-associated ancestry cluster held around 76% of a few hundred genotyped donors. Study findings and constraints: Several V segments, TRBV6-2 and TRBV6-3 among them, could not be told apart and were dropped. HLA alleles showed associations with approximately 15,000 TCR beta sequences in a later analysis, at a 0.05 false discovery rate.

A multiplex PCR was run with 60 Vbeta primers and 13 Jbeta primers. Authors' data handling: The authors later counted 75 million to 90 million unique TCR beta chains, about 11 million of them shared. Clones were sequenced by immunoSEQ multiplex PCR, and TCRdb holds only the in-frame ones, with some missing. The DNA gave D and trimming, while V, J and clone size come from that table. The sample consists of about 160,000 clones, over 70% of them appearing once. Looked up from germline, CDR1 is MRHNA and CDR2 is SNTAGT. Trimming took off 5 bases at V and 4 bases at J, with 14 bases between the two ends. The CDR3 has 14 residues.

This sequence originates from a woman under 40 in good health and CMV-seronegative. Sequencing was carried out using PBMCs. V usage is TRBV6-4 and J usage is TRBJ1-2; D uncertain. CDR3 nucleotides: TGTGCCAGCAGTCCGGGTCCTGGGAGCTATGGCTACACCTTC. Residues: CASSPGPGSYGYTF.